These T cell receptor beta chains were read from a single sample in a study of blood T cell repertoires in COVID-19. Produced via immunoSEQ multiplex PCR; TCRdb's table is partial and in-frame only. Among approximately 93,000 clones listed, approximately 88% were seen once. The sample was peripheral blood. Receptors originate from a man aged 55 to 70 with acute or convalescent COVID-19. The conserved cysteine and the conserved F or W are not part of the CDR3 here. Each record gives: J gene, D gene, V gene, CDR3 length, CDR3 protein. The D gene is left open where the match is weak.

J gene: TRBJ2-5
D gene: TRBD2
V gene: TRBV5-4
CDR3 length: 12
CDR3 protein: ASSSLAGGETQY

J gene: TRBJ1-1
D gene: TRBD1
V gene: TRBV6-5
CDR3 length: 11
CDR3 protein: ASSYQGQGKAF

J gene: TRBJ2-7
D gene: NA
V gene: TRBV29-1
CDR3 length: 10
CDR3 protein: SVTEDSYEQY

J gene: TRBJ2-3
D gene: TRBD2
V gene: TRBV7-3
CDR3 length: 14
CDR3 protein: ASSLGLAGGQDTQY

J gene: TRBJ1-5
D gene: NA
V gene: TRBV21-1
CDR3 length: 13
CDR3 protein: ASIFRGARNQPQH

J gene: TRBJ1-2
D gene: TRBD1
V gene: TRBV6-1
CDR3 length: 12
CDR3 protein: ASSEDRGYYGYT

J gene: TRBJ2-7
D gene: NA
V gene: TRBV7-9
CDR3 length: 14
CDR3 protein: ASSLDPMGSSYEQY

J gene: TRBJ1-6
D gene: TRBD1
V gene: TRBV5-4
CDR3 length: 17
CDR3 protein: ASSLGLVRRTGGNSPLH

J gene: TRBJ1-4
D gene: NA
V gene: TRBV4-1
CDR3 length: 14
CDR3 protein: ASSRGEGTTNEKLF

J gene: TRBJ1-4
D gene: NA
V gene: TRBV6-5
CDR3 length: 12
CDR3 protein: ASSMAGANEKLF

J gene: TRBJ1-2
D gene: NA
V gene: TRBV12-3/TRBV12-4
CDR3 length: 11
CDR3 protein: ASSPRDTYGYT

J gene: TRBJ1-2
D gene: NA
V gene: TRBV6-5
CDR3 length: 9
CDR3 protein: ASTAGYGYT

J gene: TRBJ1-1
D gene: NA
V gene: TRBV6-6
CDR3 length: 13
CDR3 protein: ASSYDSRMNTEAF

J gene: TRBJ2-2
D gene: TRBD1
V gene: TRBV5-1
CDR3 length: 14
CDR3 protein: ASSGRQGEGTGELF

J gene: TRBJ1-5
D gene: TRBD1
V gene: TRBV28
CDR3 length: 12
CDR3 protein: ASSRTGGGQPQH

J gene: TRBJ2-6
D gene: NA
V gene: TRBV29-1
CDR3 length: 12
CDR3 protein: SVEGLSGANVLT

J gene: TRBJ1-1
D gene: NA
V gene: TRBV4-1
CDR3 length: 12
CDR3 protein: ASSQQGLYTEAF

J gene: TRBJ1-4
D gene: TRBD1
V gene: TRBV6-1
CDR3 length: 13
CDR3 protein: ASSEDRGHGEKLF

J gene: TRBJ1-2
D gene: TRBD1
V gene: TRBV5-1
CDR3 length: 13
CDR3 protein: ASSTGQMNPYGYT

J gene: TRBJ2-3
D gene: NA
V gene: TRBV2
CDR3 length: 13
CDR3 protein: ASSEASGATDTQY

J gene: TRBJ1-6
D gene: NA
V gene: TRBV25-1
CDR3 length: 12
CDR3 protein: AGRGGTDNSPLH

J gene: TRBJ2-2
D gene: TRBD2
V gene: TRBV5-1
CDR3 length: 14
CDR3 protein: ASSLATSGNTGELF

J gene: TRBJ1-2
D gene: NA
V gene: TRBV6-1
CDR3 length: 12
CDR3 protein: ASSESPPGYGYT

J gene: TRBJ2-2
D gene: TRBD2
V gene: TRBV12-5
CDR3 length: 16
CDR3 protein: ASSGGARSGDATGELF

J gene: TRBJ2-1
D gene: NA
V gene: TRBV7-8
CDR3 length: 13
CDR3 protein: ASSFSGGSYNEQF

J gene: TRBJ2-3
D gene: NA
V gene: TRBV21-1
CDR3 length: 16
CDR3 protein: ASSLRGGGVRSTDTQY

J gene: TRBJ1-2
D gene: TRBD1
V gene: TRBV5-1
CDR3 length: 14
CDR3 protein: ASSPPRDRGSYGYT

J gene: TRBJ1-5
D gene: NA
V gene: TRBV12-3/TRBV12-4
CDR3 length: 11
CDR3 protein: ASSFRAYQPQH

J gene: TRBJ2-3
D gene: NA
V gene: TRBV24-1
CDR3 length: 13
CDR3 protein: ATSQSTGPPDTQY

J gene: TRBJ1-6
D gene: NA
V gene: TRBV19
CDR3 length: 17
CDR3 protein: ASSQGLGTSSSYNSPLH

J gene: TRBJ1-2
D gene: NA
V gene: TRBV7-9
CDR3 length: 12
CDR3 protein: ASSYPAASYGYT

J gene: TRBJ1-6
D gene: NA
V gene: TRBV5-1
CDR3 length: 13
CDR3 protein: ASSLTGTYNSPLH

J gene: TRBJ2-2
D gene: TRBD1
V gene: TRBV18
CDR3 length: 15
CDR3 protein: ASSPLGGQGYTGELF

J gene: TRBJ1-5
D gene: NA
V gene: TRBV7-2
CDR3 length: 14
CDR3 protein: ASSLVRQGGRQPQH

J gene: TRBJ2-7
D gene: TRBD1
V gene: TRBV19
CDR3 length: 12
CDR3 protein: ATPPDRGEVEQY

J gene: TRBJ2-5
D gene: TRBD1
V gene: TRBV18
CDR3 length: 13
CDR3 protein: ASSPPGRGKETQY

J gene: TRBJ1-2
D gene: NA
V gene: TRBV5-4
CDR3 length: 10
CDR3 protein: ASSLDSYGYT

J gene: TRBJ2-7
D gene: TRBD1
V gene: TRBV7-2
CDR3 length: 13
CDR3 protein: ASSLEAGGFDEQY

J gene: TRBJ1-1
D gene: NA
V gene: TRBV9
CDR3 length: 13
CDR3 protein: ASSPVGRGNTEAF

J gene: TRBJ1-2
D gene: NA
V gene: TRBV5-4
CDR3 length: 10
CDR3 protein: ASSIARAGYT

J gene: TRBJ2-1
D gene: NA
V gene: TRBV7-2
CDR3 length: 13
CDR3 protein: ASSLAGGQYNEQF